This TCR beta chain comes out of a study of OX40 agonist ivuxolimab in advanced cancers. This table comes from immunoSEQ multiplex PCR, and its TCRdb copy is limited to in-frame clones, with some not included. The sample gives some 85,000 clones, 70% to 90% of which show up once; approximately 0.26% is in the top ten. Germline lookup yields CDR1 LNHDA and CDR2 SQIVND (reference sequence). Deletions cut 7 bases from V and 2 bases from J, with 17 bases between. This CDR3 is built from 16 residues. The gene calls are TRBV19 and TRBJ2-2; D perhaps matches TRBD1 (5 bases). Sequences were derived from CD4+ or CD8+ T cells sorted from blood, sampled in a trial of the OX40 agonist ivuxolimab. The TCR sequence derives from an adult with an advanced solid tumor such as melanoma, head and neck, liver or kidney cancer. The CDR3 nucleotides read TGTGCCAGTATTGGAGAGGACATACCTAACACCGGGGAGCTGTTTTTT. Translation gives CASIGEDIPNTGELFF.